This T cell receptor (beta chain) is from a study of blood T cell repertoires in COVID-19. The length of the CDR3 is 15 residues. Germline CDR1 LNHDA, CDR2 SQIVND (reference sequence). With 2 bases removed from V and 8 bases from J, the gap between germline ends came to 18 bases. TCRdb's table, derived via immunoSEQ multiplex PCR, lists solely in-frame clones and lacks some. The repertoire consists of about 250,000 clones, with approximately 86% occurring once and the leading ten covering 1.3% to 1.5%. The V and J genes are TRBV19 and TRBJ1-2; D gene uncertain. The receptor was derived from a man aged 80 or over with acute or convalescent COVID-19. The sequencing sample was made of peripheral blood. The DNA of the CDR3 is TGTGCCAGTAGTATAATTGTGCAGGCCCCCGAGGGCTACACCTTC. This encodes CASSIIVQAPEGYTF. The full variable domain, with the rest looked up from reference TRBV19 and TRBJ1-2, is DGGITQSPKYLFRKEGQNVTLSCEQNLNHDAMYWYRQDPGQGLRLIYYSQIVNDFQKGDIAEGYSVSREKKESFPLTVTSAQKNPTAFYLCASSIIVQAPEGYTFGSGTRLTVV.